These 23 T cell receptor beta chains came from one sample sequenced in a study of shared clonotypes between healthy human individuals. Sequencing was performed with immunoSEQ multiplex PCR; in TCRdb, only in-frame clones are kept and a portion is missing. The sample holds about 2.1 million clones; just over 90% are singletons and the top ten take approximately 1.6%. Naivety among CD8 cells was defined by CD45RO negativity and positive CCR7 selection, thereby excluding terminally differentiated effector memory CD45RA+ cells. Sequencing was performed on naive CD8+ T cells from PBMCs. Every receptor here comes from a man aged 18 to 30 in good health. Some clones in this sample may be carry-over from other donors' samples.

Here the CDR3 reads CASSLLGVGETQYF. DNA of the CDR3: TGTGCCAGCAGTTTACTCGGGGTTGGAGAGACCCAGTACTTC. This chain uses TRBV27 with TRBJ2-5; TRBD2 might be the D (5 bases). Trimming shortened V by 2 bases and J by 4 bases, and 11 bases separated the two germline ends. This CDR3 region has 14 residues. The germline CDR1 and CDR2 sequences are MNHEY and SMNVEV (reference sequence).

This chain uses TRBV6-4 with TRBJ2-5, with TRBD1 as a possible D gene (6 bases). Trimming shortened V by 5 bases and J by 2 bases, and 12 bases separated the two germline ends. The V gene's germline CDR1 is MRHNA and CDR2 SNTAGT. This CDR3 region has 14 residues. Here the CDR3 DNA reads TGTGCCAGCAGTCTGCAGGGGAGACAAGAGACCCAGTACTTC. Protein sequence: CASSLQGRQETQYF.

The genes are TRBV11-2 and TRBJ2-1, with 7 bases matching TRBD1. CDR1 SGHAT and CDR2 FQNNGV come from the germline V gene. The CDR3 runs 14 residues. J lost 6 bases, V lost 2 bases, and 4 bases had no gene match. The DNA of the CDR3 is TGTGCCAGCAGCTTATTGACAGGGTTCAATGAGCAGTTCTTC. This sequence encodes CASSLLTGFNEQFF.

In DNA, the CDR3 is TGTGCCAGCAGCTATGGCCGTACTGAAGCTTTCTTT. Amino acid sequence: CASSYGRTEAFF. The V call is TRBV11-1, the J call TRBJ1-1; D remains unclear. V was trimmed by 4 bases and J by 5 bases, leaving 8 bases between them. This CDR3 has 12 residues. Germline V gene sequence: CDR1 SGHAT, CDR2 FQDESV (reference sequence).

Notes on this clone: The sample carries other DNA sequences with the same CDR3. The gene calls are TRBV19 and TRBJ2-7, with D hard to call. Per germline, CDR1 LNHDA and CDR2 SQIVND (reference sequence). The V end was cut by 1 base, the J end by 4 bases, with 8 bases between. The CDR3 is 13 amino acids. This CDR3 is CASSIGRNYEQYF. The DNA of the CDR3 is TGTGCCAGTAGTATAGGACGGAATTACGAGCAGTACTTC.

CDR3 sequence: CASSPGGLPSYEQYF. The CDR3 nucleotides are TGTGCCAGCAGCCCGGGGGGACTTCCATCCTACGAGCAGTACTTC. The V call is TRBV5-4, the J call TRBJ2-7; 7 bases map to TRBD2. Per germline, CDR1 SGHNT and CDR2 YYREEE (reference sequence). J was trimmed by 1 base and V by 4 bases; bases with no gene match: 8. The CDR3 consists of 15 residues.

This clone was detected only once. The chain uses TRBV6-6 and TRBJ1-2; TRBD1 matches 7 bases. The junction had 2 bases not matched to a gene; V was cut back by 2 bases and J by 2 bases. The CDR3 is 14 amino acids. Germline loops: CDR1 MNHNY, CDR2 SVGAGI (reference sequence). The CDR3 nucleotides are TGTGCCAGCAGTTACGTACAGGGGAACTATGGCTACACCTTC. This translates into CASSYVQGNYGYTF.

Details on this clone: The sample carries other DNA sequences with the same CDR3. The V and J genes are TRBV27 and TRBJ1-5, with unresolved D. Trimming cost V 6 bases and J 2 bases, with 8 bases left between them. There are 13 residues in the CDR3. Germline V gene lookup returns CDR1 MNHEY and CDR2 SMNVEV (reference sequence). The CDR3 protein is CASSTRGNQPQHF. DNA of the CDR3: TGTGCCAGCAGCACTCGGGGCAATCAGCCCCAGCATTTT.

V gene TRBV27 combines with J gene TRBJ1-2; 9 bases map to TRBD1. The germline V gene has CDR1 MNHEY and CDR2 SMNVEV (reference sequence). This CDR3 spans 17 amino acids. The V gene end was trimmed by 6 bases and the J gene end by 4 bases; junction bases not matched to a gene: 15. The CDR3 DNA reads TGTGCCAGCAGCCTGACCGGGACAGGGTTTAATTCCTATGGCTACACCTTC. It encodes CASSLTGTGFNSYGYTF.

This clone was recorded once. The CDR3 nucleotides are TGTGCCAGCTGCGGGACCGGATTATTCTACGAGCAGTACTTC. Amino acid sequence: CASCGTGLFYEQYF. The chain employs TRBV7-8 and TRBJ2-7, with D possibly being TRBD2 (6 bases). CDR1 and CDR2 from the germline V gene are SGHVS and FQNEAQ. The V end was cut by 8 bases, the J end by 3 bases, with 17 bases between. This CDR3 comprises 14 residues.

Comments on this clone: The sample contains more than one DNA sequence encoding this CDR3. The genes are TRBV29-1 and TRBJ2-7, with a tentative D call TRBD1 (6 bases). CDR3 length: 12 residues. V dropped 6 bases and J dropped 2 bases, with 11 bases sitting between them. Per the germline V gene, CDR1 is SQVTM and CDR2 is ANQGSEA. The CDR3 nucleotides are TGCAGCGTCTTAACAGGGCCCTACGAGCAGTACTTC. Encoded protein: CSVLTGPYEQYF.

Details on this clone: Other DNA sequences in this specimen translate into the identical CDR3. The J gene is TRBJ1-4, the V gene TRBV15; tentatively, D is TRBD1 (5 bases). V lost 1 base and J 1 base, leaving 7 bases between the germline ends. The CDR3 extends over 15 amino acids. The germline V gene encodes CDR1 LNHNV and CDR2 YYDKDF (reference sequence). The CDR3, as DNA: TGTGCCACCAGCAGAGTCGGGGGAACTAATGAAAAACTGTTTTTT. Encoded protein: CATSRVGGTNEKLFF.

The V call is TRBV11-1, the J call TRBJ2-2; D may be TRBD1 (6 bases). CDR1 is SGHAT, CDR2 FQDESV, per germline (reference sequence). This CDR3 comprises 17 residues. Deletions cut 0 bases from V and 6 bases from J, with 17 bases between. The CDR3 sequence is CASSLARMRGKAGELFF. CDR3 nucleotide sequence: TGTGCCAGCAGCTTAGCGAGGATGAGGGGGAAGGCCGGGGAGCTGTTTTTT.

The rearrangement links TRBV10-3 to TRBJ1-1; D may be TRBD1 (5 bases). Trimming pared 8 bases from V and 6 bases from J, leaving 13 bases between. The germline gives CDR1 ENHRY, CDR2 SYGVKD. This CDR3 comprises 12 residues. CDR3 region: CAIRDVFAEAFF. The CDR3 DNA reads as TGTGCCATCCGGGACGTGTTCGCTGAAGCTTTCTTT.

The gene calls are TRBV29-1 and TRBJ2-7; 7 bases map to TRBD2. Germline lookup yields CDR1 SQVTM and CDR2 ANQGSEA. This CDR3 comprises 12 residues. V lost 7 bases, J lost 7 bases, and 10 bases stayed unmatched. CDR3 nucleotides: TGCAGCGCCCGGACTAGGGGAGGGGAGCAGTACTTC. Amino acid sequence: CSARTRGGEQYF.

The rearrangement uses TRBV9 and TRBJ2-5; D remains ambiguous. Trimming cost V 0 bases and J 0 bases, with 9 bases left between them. From germline, CDR1 is SGDLS and CDR2 YYNGEE. The CDR3 is 15 amino acids. CDR3 loop: CASSVVGQDQETQYF. In nucleotides, the CDR3 is TGTGCCAGCAGCGTAGTAGGGCAGGACCAAGAGACCCAGTACTTC.

The chain carries TRBV19 and TRBJ2-2; D might be TRBD2 (6 bases). Trimming removed 5 bases at V and 5 bases at J, with 12 bases between. Per the germline V gene, CDR1 is LNHDA and CDR2 is SQIVND (reference sequence). The CDR3 loop spans 14 amino acids. CDR3 in amino acids: CASSPWGVTGELFF. The DNA of the CDR3 is TGTGCCAGTAGTCCCTGGGGGGTTACCGGGGAGCTGTTTTTT.

The chain has TRBV13 and TRBJ1-2, with TRBD1 matching over 10 bases. Per the germline V gene, CDR1 is PRHDT and CDR2 is FYEKMQ (reference sequence). The CDR3 sequence is 15 residues long. The J segment lost 6 bases and the V segment lost 0 bases, leaving 4 bases of the junction unmatched. The CDR3 DNA is TGTGCCAGCAGCTTAGGAGGACAGGGGGGGGATGGCTACACCTTC. This codes for CASSLGGQGGDGYTF.

The CDR3 here is CASIDYRGGGIIQPQHF. The CDR3 bases are TGTGCCAGTATCGACTACAGGGGTGGTGGTATTATTCAGCCCCAGCATTTT. The chain employs TRBV19 and TRBJ1-5, with TRBD1 matching over 7 bases. V dropped 7 bases and J dropped 6; count of bases not matched to a gene: 18. The CDR3 is 17 residues long. Per the germline V gene, CDR1 is LNHDA and CDR2 is SQIVND (reference sequence). The whole variable domain, remainder taken from reference TRBV19 and TRBJ1-5, is DGGITQSPKYLFRKEGQNVTLSCEQNLNHDAMYWYRQDPGQGLRLIYYSQIVNDFQKGDIAEGYSVSREKKESFPLTVTSAQKNPTAFYLCASIDYRGGGIIQPQHFGDGTRLSIL.

This clone was observed a single time. The chain links TRBV27 to TRBJ2-7, with D uncertain. The length of the CDR3 is 13 residues. The V gene lost 2 bases and the J gene lost 4 bases, with 9 bases spanning the gap. Per the germline V gene, CDR1 is MNHEY and CDR2 is SMNVEV (reference sequence). As DNA, the CDR3 is TGTGCCAGCAGTTTAACAGCTCAATACGAGCAGTACTTC. Translated: CASSLTAQYEQYF.

A word on this clone: This CDR3 is also generated by other DNA sequences in the sample. V gene TRBV28 combines with J gene TRBJ1-1, with D perhaps TRBD1 (5 bases). This CDR3 has 13 amino acids. The V gene's germline CDR1 is MDHEN and CDR2 SYDVKM. V dropped 8 bases and J dropped 6 bases, with 16 bases sitting between them. The CDR3 sequence: CASRDSRGAEAFF. The CDR3, as DNA: TGTGCCAGCCGGGACTCCCGGGGCGCTGAAGCTTTCTTT.

CDR3 amino acids: CASRSTGTGHNEQFF. The CDR3 region has the DNA TGTGCCAGCAGGTCTACCGGGACTGGTCATAATGAGCAGTTCTTC. This rearrangement joins TRBV7-2 to TRBJ2-1, with D possibly matching TRBD2 (6 bases). Trimming left V 6 bases short and J 7 bases short, with 19 bases between. Germline CDR1 and CDR2: SGHTA and FQGNSA. CDR3 length equals 15 residues.

The genes are TRBV4-1 and TRBJ2-7; TRBD2 is a possible D gene (6 bases). CDR3 size: 14 residues. Germline V gene data show CDR1 as MGHRA and CDR2 as YSYEKL. V lost 7 bases, J lost 2 bases, and 15 bases lay in between. The CDR3 loop is CASTAGTMAYEQYF. The DNA for the CDR3 is TGCGCCAGCACGGCGGGGACGATGGCCTACGAGCAGTACTTC.